This TCR beta chain was obtained from a study of neurological immune-mediated disorders. In its sample, this clonotype was seen many times. The time point here: longitudinal time-point 3. CDR1 and CDR2 from the germline V gene are SGDLS and YYNGEE. V was pared by 7 bases and J by 5 bases, with 18 bases between. This CDR3 is built from 14 residues. 5'RACE employing 10-nucleotide random UMIs yielded the cDNA. From the 5' RACE reads, TCRdb called clonotypes with MiXCR, one entry per CDR3 protein. The sample yields fewer than 55,000 distinct CDR3 sequences, approximately 11% seen once. The sequencing input was PBMCs. The chain is built from TRBV9 and TRBJ1-2; D possibly corresponds to TRBD1 (5 bases). The TCR comes from a male donor with HTLV-1-associated myelopathy (HAM/TSP). DNA of the CDR3: TGTGCCAGCCGCGCGACAGCAGGTCTATATGGCTACACCTTC. The encoded protein is CASRATAGLYGYTF.